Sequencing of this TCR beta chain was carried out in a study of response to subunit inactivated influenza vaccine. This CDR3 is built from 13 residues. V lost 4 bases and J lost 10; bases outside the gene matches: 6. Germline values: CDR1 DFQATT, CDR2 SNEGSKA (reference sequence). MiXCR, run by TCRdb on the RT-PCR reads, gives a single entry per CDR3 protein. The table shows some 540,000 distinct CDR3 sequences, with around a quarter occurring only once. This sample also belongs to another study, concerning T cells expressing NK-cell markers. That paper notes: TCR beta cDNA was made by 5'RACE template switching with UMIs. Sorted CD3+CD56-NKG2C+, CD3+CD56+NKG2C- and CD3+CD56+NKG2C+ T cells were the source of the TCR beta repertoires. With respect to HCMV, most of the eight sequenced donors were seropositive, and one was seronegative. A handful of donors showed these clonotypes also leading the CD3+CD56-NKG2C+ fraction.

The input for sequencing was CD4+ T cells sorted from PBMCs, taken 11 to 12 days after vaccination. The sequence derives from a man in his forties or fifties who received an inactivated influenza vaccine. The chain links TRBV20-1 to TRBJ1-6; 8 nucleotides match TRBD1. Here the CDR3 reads CSATDRESSPLHF. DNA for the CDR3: TGCAGTGCTACGGACAGGGAGAGCTCACCCCTCCACTTT.